Each of the 17 T cell receptor beta chains below was sequenced from the same sample in a study of blood T cell repertoires in COVID-19. Clones were sequenced by immunoSEQ multiplex PCR, and TCRdb holds only the in-frame ones, with some missing. The sample consists of some 80,000 clones, about 89% of them appearing once. Sequencing was carried out using peripheral blood. Every receptor here comes from a man aged 45-65 years with active or convalescent COVID-19.

This CDR3 is CASSLGGGTNEKLFF. CDR3 sequence (DNA): TGTGCCAGCAGTTTAGGGGGCGGCACTAATGAAAAACTGTTTTTT. V gene TRBV28 combines with J gene TRBJ1-4; D might be TRBD1 (6 bases). The CDR3 consists of 15 residues. Germline CDR1 and CDR2: MDHEN and SYDVKM. V lost 2 bases and J lost 2, with 9 bases in between. Together with reference TRBV28 and TRBJ1-4, the CDR3 gives the full variable domain: DVKVTQSSRYLVKRTGEKVFLECVQDMDHENMFWYRQDPGLGLRLIYFSYDVKMKEKGDIPEGYSVSREKKERFSLILESASTNQTSMYLCASSLGGGTNEKLFFGSGTQLSVL.

This CDR3 reads CASRGRDYSGANVLTF. Here the CDR3 DNA reads TGTGCCAGCAGGGGCAGGGACTACTCTGGGGCCAACGTCCTGACTTTC. The chain joins TRBV27 to TRBJ2-6; 7 nucleotides line up with TRBD2. The CDR3 is 16 amino acids. Trimming removed 6 bases from V and 0 bases from J; junction bases left unmatched: 5. Germline V gene data show CDR1 as MNHEY and CDR2 as SMNVEV (reference sequence).

The CDR3 nucleotides are TGTGCCAGCAGCTTATTGGAGGGTGCCGGGGAGCTGTTTTTT. It codes for CASSLLEGAGELFF. The chain uses TRBV7-2 and TRBJ2-2; possible D gene TRBD2, 6 bases. The CDR3 consists of 14 residues. Germline V CDR1 and CDR2: SGHTA, FQGNSA. V lost 2 bases and J lost 6, with 10 bases in between. Drawing the rest from reference TRBV7-2 and TRBJ2-2, the complete variable domain is GAGVSQSPSNKVTEKGKDVELRCDPISGHTALYWYRQSLGQGLEFLIYFQGNSAPDKSGLPSDRFSAERTGGSVSTLTIQRTQQEDSAVYLCASSLLEGAGELFFGEGSRLTVL.

The chain employs TRBV12-3 or TRBV12-4 and TRBJ1-5, with D possibly matching TRBD1 (6 bases). The V end lost 7 bases, the J end lost 4 bases, and 11 bases lay between the germline ends. This CDR3 has 13 residues. As DNA, the CDR3 is TGTGCCAGCAAGGGGGGAGGGAATCAGCCCCAGCATTTT. Translating gives CASKGGGNQPQHF.

The rearrangement uses TRBV28 and TRBJ1-5; D unclear. Deletions cut 4 bases from V and 7 bases from J, with 11 bases between. The germline gives CDR1 MDHEN, CDR2 SYDVKM. This CDR3 has 13 amino acids. CDR3 sequence: CASSYPSGQPQHF. CDR3 DNA sequence: TGTGCCAGCAGTTACCCCAGTGGCCAGCCCCAGCATTTT.

This sequence joins TRBV5-1 and TRBJ1-1, with D possibly being TRBD1 (5 bases). This CDR3 region has 14 residues. V dropped 3 bases and J dropped 8 bases, with 17 bases sitting between them. In germline, CDR1 is SGHRS, CDR2 YFSETQ. Here the CDR3 DNA reads TGCGCCAGCAGCTCCGGGGGAGCGGGGATGGAAGCTTTCTTT. Translation: CASSSGGAGMEAFF.

This chain uses TRBV30 with TRBJ2-3; tentatively, D is TRBD2 (5 bases). The CDR3 sequence is 14 residues long. Germline CDR1 and CDR2: GTSNPN and SVGIG (reference sequence). Trimming took off 0 bases at V and 4 bases at J, with 11 bases between the two ends. The CDR3 coding sequence is TGTGCCTGGAGTGTACTGGAGGACGCAGATACGCAGTATTTT. Translating gives CAWSVLEDADTQYF.

The rearrangement links TRBV30 to TRBJ1-1; TRBD1 aligns across 7 bases. V lost 3 bases to trimming and J lost 4 bases; unmatched junction nucleotides: 5. Germline lookup yields CDR1 GTSNPN and CDR2 SVGIG (reference sequence). The length of the CDR3 is 13 residues. CDR3 region: CAWSRQGGTEAFF. In DNA, the CDR3 is TGTGCCTGGAGCCGACAGGGCGGCACTGAAGCTTTCTTT. The whole variable domain, filled in from reference TRBV30 and TRBJ1-1, reads SQTIHQWPATLVQPVGSPLSLECTVEGTSNPNLYWYRQAAGRGLQLLFYSVGIGQISSEVPQNLSASRPQDRQFILSSKKLLLSDSGFYLCAWSRQGGTEAFFGQGTRLTVV.

V gene TRBV4-1 combines with J gene TRBJ2-1, with 9 bases identical to TRBD2. The V segment lost 2 bases and the J segment 1 base; nucleotides outside the gene matches: 3. CDR1 and CDR2 from the germline V gene are MGHRA and YSYEKL. This CDR3 has 16 amino acids. The CDR3 loop is CASSQQLAGSYNEQFF. The CDR3 DNA reads as TGCGCCAGCAGCCAACAGCTAGCGGGGTCCTACAATGAGCAGTTCTTC.

This chain joins TRBV12-3 or TRBV12-4 and TRBJ2-5, with unresolved D. This CDR3 region has 13 residues. Deletions cut 3 bases from V and 4 bases from J, with 9 bases between. Here the CDR3 DNA reads TGTGCCAGCAGTTTTACCCCGGGAGAGACCCAGTACTTC. As protein: CASSFTPGETQYF.

The chain joins TRBV25-1 to TRBJ1-1; D is perhaps TRBD1 (5 bases). Germline loops: CDR1 MGHDK, CDR2 SYGVNS. The CDR3 length is 14 residues. With 8 bases removed from V and 1 base from J, the gap between germline ends came to 14 bases. The CDR3 bases are TGTGCCAGCTCCGGACACACTCGGAACACTGAAGCTTTCTTT. Amino acid sequence: CASSGHTRNTEAFF.

The CDR3 DNA is TGTGCCAGCAGCTTAAACGGGAACTATGGCTACACCTTC. This translates into CASSLNGNYGYTF. The V call is TRBV7-2, the J call TRBJ1-2, with D uncertain. The germline V gene has CDR1 SGHTA and CDR2 FQGNSA. The CDR3 runs to 13 residues. V was pared by 2 bases and J by 2 bases, with 6 bases between.

The J gene is TRBJ2-7, the V gene TRBV10-2; D unresolved. This CDR3 comprises 14 residues. V dropped 6 bases and J dropped 4 bases, with 16 bases sitting between them. Germline V gene lookup returns CDR1 WSHSY and CDR2 SAAADI. The CDR3 sequence is CASSQTLHVYEQYF. The DNA of the CDR3 is TGCGCCAGCAGCCAGACACTGCATGTTTACGAGCAGTACTTC.

This clone has only one observation. CDR3 sequence reads: CASREDRVRAQFF. Here the CDR3 DNA reads TGTGCCAGCAGGGAGGACAGGGTTCGGGCGCAGTTCTTC. The chain is built from TRBV28 and TRBJ2-1, with 8 bases lining up with TRBD1. J gave up 12 bases and V 6 bases, and 10 bases lay outside the gene matches. There are 13 residues in the CDR3. Germline assignment: CDR1 MDHEN and CDR2 SYDVKM. The whole variable domain, remainder taken from reference TRBV28 and TRBJ2-1, is DVKVTQSSRYLVKRTGEKVFLECVQDMDHENMFWYRQDPGLGLRLIYFSYDVKMKEKGDIPEGYSVSREKKERFSLILESASTNQTSMYLCASREDRVRAQFFGPGTRLTVL.

V gene TRBV15 combines with J gene TRBJ2-5; TRBD2 is a possible D gene (7 bases). Trimming cost V 5 bases and J 5 bases, with 15 bases left between them. Germline assignment: CDR1 LNHNV and CDR2 YYDKDF (reference sequence). CDR3 length: 14 residues. CDR3 residues: CATSDPRGGETQYF. CDR3 bases: TGTGCCACCAGCGATCCGAGGGGGGGGGAGACCCAGTACTTC. Full variable domain (outside the CDR3, taken from reference TRBV15 and TRBJ2-5): DAMVIQNPRYQVTQFGKPVTLSCSQTLNHNVMYWYQQKSSQAPKLLFHYYDKDFNNEADTPDNFQSRRPNTSFCFLDIRSPGLGDTAMYLCATSDPRGGETQYFGPGTRLLVL.

The chain recombines TRBV6-2 or TRBV6-3 with TRBJ2-1, with TRBD2 identical over 13 bases. J was trimmed by 7 bases and V by 6 bases; bases with no gene match: 9. The CDR3 has 16 residues. Germline-derived CDR1 and CDR2 are MNHEY and SVGEGT. CDR3 DNA: TGTGCCAGCAGCCAGCGGACTAGCGGGGGCGGGAATGAGCAGTTCTTC. It codes for CASSQRTSGGGNEQFF.

This chain links TRBV29-1 with TRBJ2-7; tentatively, D is TRBD2 (6 bases). The germline V and J ends were trimmed by 4 bases and 4 bases, with 11 bases remaining between them. CDR3 length: 12 residues. Germline V gene sequence: CDR1 SQVTM, CDR2 ANQGSEA. CDR3 sequence reads: CSVGEARYEQYF. For the CDR3, the DNA is TGCAGCGTTGGGGAGGCGAGATACGAGCAGTACTTC.